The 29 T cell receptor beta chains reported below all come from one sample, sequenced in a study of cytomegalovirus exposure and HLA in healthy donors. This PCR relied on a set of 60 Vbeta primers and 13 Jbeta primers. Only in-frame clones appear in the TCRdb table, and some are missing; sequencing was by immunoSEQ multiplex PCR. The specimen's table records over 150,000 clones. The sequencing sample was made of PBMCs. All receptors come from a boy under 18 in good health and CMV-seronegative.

In nucleotides, the CDR3 is TGTGCCAGCAGCTTTTGGGCCCAGGGGAATGAAAAACTGTTTTTT. Its translation is CASSFWAQGNEKLFF. The gene calls are TRBV7-2 and TRBJ1-4, with a tentative D call TRBD1 (6 bases). The CDR3 sequence is 15 residues long. With 3 bases removed from V and 5 bases from J, the gap between germline ends came to 13 bases. Germline CDR1 is SGHTA and CDR2 is FQGNSA.

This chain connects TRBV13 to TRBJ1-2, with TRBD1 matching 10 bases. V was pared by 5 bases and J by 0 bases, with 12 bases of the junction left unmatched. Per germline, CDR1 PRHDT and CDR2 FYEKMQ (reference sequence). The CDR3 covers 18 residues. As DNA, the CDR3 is TGTGCCAGCAGCCCATTCTGGACAGGGGGAGTCCCTAACTATGGCTACACCTTC. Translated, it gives CASSPFWTGGVPNYGYTF.

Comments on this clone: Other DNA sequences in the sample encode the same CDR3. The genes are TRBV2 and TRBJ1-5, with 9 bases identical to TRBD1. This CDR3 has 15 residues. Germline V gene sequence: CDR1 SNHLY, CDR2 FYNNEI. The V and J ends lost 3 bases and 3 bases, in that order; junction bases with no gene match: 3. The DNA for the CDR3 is TGTGCCAGCAGTGAGTGGACAGGGGACAATCAGCCCCAGCATTTT. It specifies CASSEWTGDNQPQHF.

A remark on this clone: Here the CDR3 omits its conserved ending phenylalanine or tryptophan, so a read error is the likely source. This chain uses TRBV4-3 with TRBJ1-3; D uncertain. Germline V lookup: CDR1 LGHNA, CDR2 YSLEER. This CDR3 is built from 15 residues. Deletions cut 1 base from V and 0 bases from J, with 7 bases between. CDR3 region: CASSQGSRSGNTIYL. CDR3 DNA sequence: TGCGCCAGCAGCCAAGGGAGTCGCTCTGGAAACACCATATATCTT.

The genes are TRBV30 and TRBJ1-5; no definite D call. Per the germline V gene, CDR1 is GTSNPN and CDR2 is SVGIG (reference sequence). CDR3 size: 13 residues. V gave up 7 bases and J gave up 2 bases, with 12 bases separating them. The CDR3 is CASSQTGNQPQHF. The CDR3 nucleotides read TGTGCCTCATCTCAAACGGGCAATCAGCCCCAGCATTTT. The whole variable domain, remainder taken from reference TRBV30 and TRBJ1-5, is SQTIHQWPATLVQPVGSPLSLECTVEGTSNPNLYWYRQAAGRGLQLLFYSVGIGQISSEVPQNLSASRPQDRQFILSSKKLLLSDSGFYLCASSQTGNQPQHFGDGTRLSIL.

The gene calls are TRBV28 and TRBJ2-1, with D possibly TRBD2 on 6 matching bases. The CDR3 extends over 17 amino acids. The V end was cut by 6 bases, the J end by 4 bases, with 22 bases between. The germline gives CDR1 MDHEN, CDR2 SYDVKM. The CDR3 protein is CASSKIYVGGAYNEQFF. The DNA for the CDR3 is TGTGCCAGCAGCAAAATATACGTTGGAGGGGCTTACAATGAGCAGTTCTTC.

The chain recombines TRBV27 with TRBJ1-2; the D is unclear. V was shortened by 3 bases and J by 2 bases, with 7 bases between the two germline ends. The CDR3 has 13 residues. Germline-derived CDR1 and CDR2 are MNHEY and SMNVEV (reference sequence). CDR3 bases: TGTGCCAGCAGTTTTACAGTAAACTATGGCTACACCTTC. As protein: CASSFTVNYGYTF.

The CDR3 DNA reads as TGTGCCAGCAGTGGACAGTACTATGGCTACACCTTC. This translates into CASSGQYYGYTF. The genes are TRBV6-1 and TRBJ1-2; D may be TRBD1 (5 bases). Germline values: CDR1 MNHNS, CDR2 SASEGT. The CDR3 consists of 12 residues. Trimming removed 4 bases at V and 3 bases at J, with 6 bases between.

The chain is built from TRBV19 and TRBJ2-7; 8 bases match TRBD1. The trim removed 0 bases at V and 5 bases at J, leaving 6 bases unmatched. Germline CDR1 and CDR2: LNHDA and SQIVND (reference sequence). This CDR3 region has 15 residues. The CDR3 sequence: CASSIEGRGQDEQYF. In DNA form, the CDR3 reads TGTGCCAGTAGTATAGAGGGCAGGGGGCAAGACGAGCAGTACTTC.

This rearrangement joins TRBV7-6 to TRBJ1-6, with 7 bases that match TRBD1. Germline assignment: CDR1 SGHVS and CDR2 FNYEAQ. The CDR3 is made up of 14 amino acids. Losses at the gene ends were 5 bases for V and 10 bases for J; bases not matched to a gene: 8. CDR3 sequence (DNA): TGTGCCAGCAGCCCCCGGACAGGCAACTCACCCCTCCACTTT. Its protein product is CASSPRTGNSPLHF.

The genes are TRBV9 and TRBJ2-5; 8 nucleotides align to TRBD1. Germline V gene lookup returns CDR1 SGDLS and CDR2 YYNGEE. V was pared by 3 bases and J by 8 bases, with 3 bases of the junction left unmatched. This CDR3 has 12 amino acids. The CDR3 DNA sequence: TGTGCCAGCAGCGGACAGGGGCGAACCCAGTACTTC. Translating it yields CASSGQGRTQYF.

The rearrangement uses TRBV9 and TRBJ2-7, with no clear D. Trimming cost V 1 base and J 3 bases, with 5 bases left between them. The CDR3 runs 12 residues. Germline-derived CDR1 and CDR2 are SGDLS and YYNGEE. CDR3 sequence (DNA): TGTGCCAGCAGCGTACGTAACTACGAGCAGTACTTC. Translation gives CASSVRNYEQYF. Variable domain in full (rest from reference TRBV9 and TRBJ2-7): DSGVTQTPKHLITATGQRVTLRCSPRSGDLSVYWYQQSLDQGLQFLIQYYNGEERAKGNILERFSAQQFPDLHSELNLSSLELGDSALYFCASSVRNYEQYFGPGTRLTVT.

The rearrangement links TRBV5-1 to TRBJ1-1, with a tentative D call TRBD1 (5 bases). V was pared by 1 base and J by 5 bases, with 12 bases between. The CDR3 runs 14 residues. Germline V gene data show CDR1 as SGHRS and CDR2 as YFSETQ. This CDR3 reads CASSLPDSPTEAFF. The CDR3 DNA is TGCGCCAGCAGCTTGCCAGACAGCCCGACTGAAGCTTTCTTT.

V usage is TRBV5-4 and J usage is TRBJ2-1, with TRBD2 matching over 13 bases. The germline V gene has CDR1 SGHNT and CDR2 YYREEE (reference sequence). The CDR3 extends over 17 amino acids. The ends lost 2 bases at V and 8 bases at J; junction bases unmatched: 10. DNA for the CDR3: TGTGCCAGCAGCTTAGGGACTAGCGGGGCGCCGCCGCATGAGCAGTTCTTC. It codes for CASSLGTSGAPPHEQFF.

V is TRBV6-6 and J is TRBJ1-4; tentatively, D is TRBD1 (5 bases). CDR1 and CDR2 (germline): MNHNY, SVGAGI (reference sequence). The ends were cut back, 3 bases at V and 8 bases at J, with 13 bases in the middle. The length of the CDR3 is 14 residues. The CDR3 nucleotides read TGTGCCAGCAGTTATGGGGGGAGTCTGGAAAAACTGTTTTTT. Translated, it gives CASSYGGSLEKLFF.

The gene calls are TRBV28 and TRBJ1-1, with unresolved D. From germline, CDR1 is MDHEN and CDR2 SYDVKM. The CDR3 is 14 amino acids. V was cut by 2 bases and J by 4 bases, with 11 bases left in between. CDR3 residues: CASSLDLTGTEAFF. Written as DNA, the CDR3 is TGTGCCAGCAGTTTAGATTTGACGGGCACTGAAGCTTTCTTT.

The CDR3 is CASSSIQGQRQETQYF. CDR3 sequence (DNA): TGTGCCAGCAGCTCAATACAGGGTCAAAGGCAAGAGACCCAGTACTTC. The chain combines TRBV7-6 with TRBJ2-5, with D tentatively TRBD1 (6 bases). Germline V gene sequence: CDR1 SGHVS, CDR2 FNYEAQ. The CDR3 covers 16 residues. Trimming left V 4 bases short and J 2 bases short, with 17 bases between.

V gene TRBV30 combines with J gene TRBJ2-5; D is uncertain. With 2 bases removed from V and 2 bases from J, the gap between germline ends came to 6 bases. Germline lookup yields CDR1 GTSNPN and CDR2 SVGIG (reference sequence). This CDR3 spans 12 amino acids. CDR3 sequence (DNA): TGTGCCTGGAGTATCGCGCAAGAGACCCAGTACTTC. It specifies CAWSIAQETQYF.

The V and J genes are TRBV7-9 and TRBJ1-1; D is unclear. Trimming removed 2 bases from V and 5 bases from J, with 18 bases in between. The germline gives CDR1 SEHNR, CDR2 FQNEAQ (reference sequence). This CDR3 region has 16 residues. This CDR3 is CASSLPFGSGGTEAFF. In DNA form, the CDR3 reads TGTGCCAGCAGCTTACCCTTTGGTTCCGGAGGGACTGAAGCTTTCTTT.

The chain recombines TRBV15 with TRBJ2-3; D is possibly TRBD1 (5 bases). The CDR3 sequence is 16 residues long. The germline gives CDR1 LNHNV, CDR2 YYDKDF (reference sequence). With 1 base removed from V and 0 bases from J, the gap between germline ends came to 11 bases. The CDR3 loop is CATSRGEQASTDTQYF. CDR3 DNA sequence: TGTGCCACCAGCAGAGGAGAACAGGCGAGCACAGATACGCAGTATTTT.

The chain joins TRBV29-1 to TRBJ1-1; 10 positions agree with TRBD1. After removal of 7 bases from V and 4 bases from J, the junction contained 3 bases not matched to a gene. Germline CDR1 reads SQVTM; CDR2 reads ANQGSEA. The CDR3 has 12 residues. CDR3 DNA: TGCAGCGGGGACAGGGGCTTCACTGAAGCTTTCTTT. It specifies CSGDRGFTEAFF.

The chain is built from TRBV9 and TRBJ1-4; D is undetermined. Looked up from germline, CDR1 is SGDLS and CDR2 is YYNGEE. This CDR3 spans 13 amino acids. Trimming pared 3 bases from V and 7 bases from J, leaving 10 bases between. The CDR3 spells CASSAGSIEKLFF. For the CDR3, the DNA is TGTGCCAGCAGCGCGGGGTCGATTGAAAAACTGTTTTTT.

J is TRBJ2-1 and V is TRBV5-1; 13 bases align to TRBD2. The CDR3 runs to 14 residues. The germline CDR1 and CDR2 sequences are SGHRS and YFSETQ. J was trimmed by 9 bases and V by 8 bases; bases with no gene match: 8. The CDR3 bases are TGCGCCAGTAAAACTAGCGGGGGGGCGGTTGAGCAGTTCTTC. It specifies CASKTSGGAVEQFF.

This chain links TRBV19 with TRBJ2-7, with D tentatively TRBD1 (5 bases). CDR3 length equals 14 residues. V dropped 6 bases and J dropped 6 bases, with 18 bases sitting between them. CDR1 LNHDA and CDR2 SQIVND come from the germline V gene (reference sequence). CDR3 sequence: CASSGPGRVAEQYF. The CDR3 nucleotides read TGTGCCAGTAGCGGGCCTGGCAGGGTCGCCGAGCAGTACTTC.

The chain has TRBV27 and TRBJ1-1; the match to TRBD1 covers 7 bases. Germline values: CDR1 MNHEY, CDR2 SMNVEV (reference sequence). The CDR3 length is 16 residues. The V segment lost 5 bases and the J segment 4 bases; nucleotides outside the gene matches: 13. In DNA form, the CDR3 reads TGTGCCAGCAGTCAACGATATGACAGGGTTGGCACTGAAGCTTTCTTT. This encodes CASSQRYDRVGTEAFF.

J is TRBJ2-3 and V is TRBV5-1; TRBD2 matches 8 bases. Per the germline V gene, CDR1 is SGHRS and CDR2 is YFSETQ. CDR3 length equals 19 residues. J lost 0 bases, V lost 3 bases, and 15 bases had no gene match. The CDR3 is CASSWGYGSGVSSTDTQYF. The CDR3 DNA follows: TGCGCCAGCAGCTGGGGATACGGTAGCGGGGTCTCTAGCACAGATACGCAGTATTTT.

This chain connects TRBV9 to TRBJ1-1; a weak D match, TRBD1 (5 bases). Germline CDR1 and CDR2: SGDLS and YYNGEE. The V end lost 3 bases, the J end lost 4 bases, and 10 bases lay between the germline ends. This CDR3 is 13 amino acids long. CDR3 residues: CASSAGGGTEAFF. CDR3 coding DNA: TGTGCCAGCAGCGCGGGGGGTGGCACTGAAGCTTTCTTT. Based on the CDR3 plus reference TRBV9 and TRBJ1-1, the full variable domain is DSGVTQTPKHLITATGQRVTLRCSPRSGDLSVYWYQQSLDQGLQFLIQYYNGEERAKGNILERFSAQQFPDLHSELNLSSLELGDSALYFCASSAGGGTEAFFGQGTRLTVV.

Here the CDR3 reads CASSLLTGGADTQYF. The DNA of the CDR3 is TGTGCCAGCAGCCTATTGACAGGGGGCGCAGATACGCAGTATTTT. The rearrangement joins TRBV7-8 to TRBJ2-3; TRBD1 matches 10 bases. CDR1 and CDR2 from the germline V gene are SGHVS and FQNEAQ. Trimming removed 5 bases from V and 4 bases from J; junction bases left unmatched: 6. This CDR3 spans 15 amino acids.

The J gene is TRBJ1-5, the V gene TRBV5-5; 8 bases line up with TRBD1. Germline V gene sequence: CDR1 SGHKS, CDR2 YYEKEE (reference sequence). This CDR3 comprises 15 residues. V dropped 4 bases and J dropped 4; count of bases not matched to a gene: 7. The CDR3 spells CASSLWTGPNQPQHF. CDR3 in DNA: TGTGCCAGCAGCCTATGGACAGGGCCTAATCAGCCCCAGCATTTT.